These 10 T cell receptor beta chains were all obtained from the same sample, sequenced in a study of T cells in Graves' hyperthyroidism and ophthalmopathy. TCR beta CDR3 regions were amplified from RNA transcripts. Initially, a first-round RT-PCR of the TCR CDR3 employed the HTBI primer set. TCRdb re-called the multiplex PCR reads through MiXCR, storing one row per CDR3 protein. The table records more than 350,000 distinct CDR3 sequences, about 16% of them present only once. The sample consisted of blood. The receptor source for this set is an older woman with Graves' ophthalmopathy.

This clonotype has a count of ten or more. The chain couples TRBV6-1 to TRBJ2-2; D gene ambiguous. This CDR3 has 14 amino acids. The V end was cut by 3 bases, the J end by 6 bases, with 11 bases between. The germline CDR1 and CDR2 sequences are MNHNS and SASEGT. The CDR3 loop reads CASSDVLAAGELFF. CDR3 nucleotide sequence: TGTGCCAGCAGTGATGTTCTCGCGGCCGGGGAGCTGTTTTTT.

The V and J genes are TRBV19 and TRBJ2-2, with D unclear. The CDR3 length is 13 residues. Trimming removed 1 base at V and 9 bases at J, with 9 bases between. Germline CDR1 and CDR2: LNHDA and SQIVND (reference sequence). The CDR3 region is CASSIALVRELFF. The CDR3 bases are TGTGCCAGTAGTATAGCCCTAGTCAGGGAGCTGTTTTTT.

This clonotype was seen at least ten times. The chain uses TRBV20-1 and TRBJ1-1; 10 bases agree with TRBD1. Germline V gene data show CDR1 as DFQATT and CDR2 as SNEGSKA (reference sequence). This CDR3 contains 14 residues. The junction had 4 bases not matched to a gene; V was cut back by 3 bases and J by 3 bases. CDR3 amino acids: CSASGTGAHTEAFF. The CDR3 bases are TGCAGTGCTAGCGGGACAGGGGCGCACACTGAAGCTTTCTTT.

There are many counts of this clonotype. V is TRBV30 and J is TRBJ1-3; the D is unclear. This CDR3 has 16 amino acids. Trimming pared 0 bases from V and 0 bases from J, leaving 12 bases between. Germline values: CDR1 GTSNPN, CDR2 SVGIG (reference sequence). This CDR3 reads CAWSVLAGYSGNTIYF. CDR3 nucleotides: TGTGCCTGGAGTGTACTGGCGGGATACTCTGGAAACACCATATATTTT.

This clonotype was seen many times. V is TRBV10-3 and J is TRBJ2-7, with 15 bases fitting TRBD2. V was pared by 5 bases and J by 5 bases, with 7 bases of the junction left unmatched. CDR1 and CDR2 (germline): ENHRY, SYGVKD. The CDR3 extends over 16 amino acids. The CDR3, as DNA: TGTGCCATCAGTTGGGGACTAGCGGGAGGTGGGAACGAGCAGTACTTC. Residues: CAISWGLAGGGNEQYF.

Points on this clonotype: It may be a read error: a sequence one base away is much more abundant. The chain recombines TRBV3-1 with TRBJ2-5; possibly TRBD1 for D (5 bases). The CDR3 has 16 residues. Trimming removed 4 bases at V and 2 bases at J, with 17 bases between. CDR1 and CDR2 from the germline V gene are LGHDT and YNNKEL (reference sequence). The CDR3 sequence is CASSPISGRAQETQYF. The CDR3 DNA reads TGTGCCAGCAGCCCCATCTCGGGCAGGGCTCAAGAGACCCAGTACTTC.

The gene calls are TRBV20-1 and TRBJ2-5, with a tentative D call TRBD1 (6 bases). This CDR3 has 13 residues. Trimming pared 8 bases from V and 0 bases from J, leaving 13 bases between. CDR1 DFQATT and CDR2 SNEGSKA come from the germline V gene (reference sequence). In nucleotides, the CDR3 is TGCAGTACAACGCAGGGGAACCAAGAGACCCAGTACTTC. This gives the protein CSTTQGNQETQYF.

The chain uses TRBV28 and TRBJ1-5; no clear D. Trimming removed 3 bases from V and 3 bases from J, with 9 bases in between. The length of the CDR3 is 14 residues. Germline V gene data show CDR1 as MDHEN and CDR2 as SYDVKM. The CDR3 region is CASSFLQNNQPQHF. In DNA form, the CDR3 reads TGTGCCAGCAGTTTTCTCCAGAACAATCAGCCCCAGCATTTT.

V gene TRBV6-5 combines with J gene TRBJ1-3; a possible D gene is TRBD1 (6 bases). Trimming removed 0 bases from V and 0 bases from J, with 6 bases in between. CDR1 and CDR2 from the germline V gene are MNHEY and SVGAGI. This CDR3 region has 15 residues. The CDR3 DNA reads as TGTGCCAGCAGTTACTCGGACAGCTCTGGAAACACCATATATTTT. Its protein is CASSYSDSSGNTIYF.

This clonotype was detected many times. CDR3 sequence (DNA): TGTGCCAGCATACGCCGGGACAGGGGGCCTGGCTACACCTTC. This encodes CASIRRDRGPGYTF. The V gene is TRBV6-1, the J gene TRBJ1-2; 12 nucleotides agree with TRBD1. Germline lookup yields CDR1 MNHNS and CDR2 SASEGT. The CDR3 length is 14 residues. V was clipped by 7 bases and J by 7 bases; unmatched bases: 7.